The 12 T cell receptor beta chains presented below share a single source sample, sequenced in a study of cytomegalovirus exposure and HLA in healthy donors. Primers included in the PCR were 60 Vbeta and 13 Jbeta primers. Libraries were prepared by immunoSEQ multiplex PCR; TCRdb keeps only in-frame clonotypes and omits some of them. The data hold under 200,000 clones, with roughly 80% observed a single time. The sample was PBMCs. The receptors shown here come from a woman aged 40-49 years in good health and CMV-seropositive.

CDR3 DNA: TGTGCCAGCAGTGCCACCACAGTCGATACGCAGTATTTT. It specifies CASSATTVDTQYF. This chain joins TRBV6-4 and TRBJ2-3, with D hard to call. The CDR3 spans 13 residues. V was clipped by 4 bases and J by 6 bases, with 11 bases between them. Germline loops: CDR1 MRHNA, CDR2 SNTAGT.

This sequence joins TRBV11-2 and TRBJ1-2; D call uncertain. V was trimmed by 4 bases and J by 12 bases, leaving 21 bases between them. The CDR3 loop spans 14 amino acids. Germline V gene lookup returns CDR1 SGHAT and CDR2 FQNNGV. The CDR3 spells CASSYLLTARKDTF. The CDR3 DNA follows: TGTGCCAGCAGCTACCTCTTGACGGCTAGGAAGGACACCTTC.

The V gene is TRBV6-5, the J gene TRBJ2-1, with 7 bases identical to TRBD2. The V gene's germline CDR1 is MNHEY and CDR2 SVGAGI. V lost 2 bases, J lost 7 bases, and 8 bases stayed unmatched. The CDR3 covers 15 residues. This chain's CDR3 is CASSYEGLVGNEQFF. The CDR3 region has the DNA TGTGCCAGCAGTTACGAAGGACTAGTTGGAAATGAGCAGTTCTTC.

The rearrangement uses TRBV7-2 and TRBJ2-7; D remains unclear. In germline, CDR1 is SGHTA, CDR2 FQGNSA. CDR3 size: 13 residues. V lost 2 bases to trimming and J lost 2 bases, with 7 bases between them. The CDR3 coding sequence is TGTGCCAGCAGCTTAACACCGCCCTACGAGCAGTACTTC. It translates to CASSLTPPYEQYF. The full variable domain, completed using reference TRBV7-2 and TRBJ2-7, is GAGVSQSPSNKVTEKGKDVELRCDPISGHTALYWYRQSLGQGLEFLIYFQGNSAPDKSGLPSDRFSAERTGGSVSTLTIQRTQQEDSAVYLCASSLTPPYEQYFGPGTRLTVT.

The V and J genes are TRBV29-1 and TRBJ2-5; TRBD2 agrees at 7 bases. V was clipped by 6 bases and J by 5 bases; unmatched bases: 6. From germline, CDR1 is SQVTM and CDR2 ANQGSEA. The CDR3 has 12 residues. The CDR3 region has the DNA TGCAGCGTCGCTAGCGGCCGCGAGACCCAGTACTTC. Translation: CSVASGRETQYF.

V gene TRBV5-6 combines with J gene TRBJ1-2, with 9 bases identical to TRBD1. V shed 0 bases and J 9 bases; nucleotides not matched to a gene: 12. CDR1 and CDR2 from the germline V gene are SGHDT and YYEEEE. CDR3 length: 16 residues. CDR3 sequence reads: CASSLAYPRDRESYTF. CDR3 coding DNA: TGTGCCAGCAGCTTGGCCTATCCTCGGGACAGGGAAAGCTACACCTTC.

The CDR3 sequence is CASILRLAGAADTQYF. For the CDR3, the DNA is TGTGCCAGCATCTTAAGACTAGCGGGAGCCGCAGATACGCAGTATTTT. The V call is TRBV27, the J call TRBJ2-3; 12 positions match TRBD2. The germline gives CDR1 MNHEY, CDR2 SMNVEV (reference sequence). The V segment lost 7 bases and the J segment 4 bases; nucleotides outside the gene matches: 9. The CDR3 totals 16 residues.

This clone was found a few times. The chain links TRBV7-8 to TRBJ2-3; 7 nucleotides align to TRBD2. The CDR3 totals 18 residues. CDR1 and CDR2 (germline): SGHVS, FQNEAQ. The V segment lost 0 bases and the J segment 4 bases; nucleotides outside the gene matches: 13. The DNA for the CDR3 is TGTGCCAGCAGCTTAGCCGATGTGGGAGGGCCGTCTTCAGATACGCAGTATTTT. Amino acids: CASSLADVGGPSSDTQYF.

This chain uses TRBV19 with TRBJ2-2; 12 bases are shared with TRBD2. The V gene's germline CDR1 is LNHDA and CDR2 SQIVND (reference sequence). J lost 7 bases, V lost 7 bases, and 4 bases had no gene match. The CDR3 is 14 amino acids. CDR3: CASTPSGRVGELFF. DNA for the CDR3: TGTGCCAGTACGCCTAGCGGGAGGGTCGGGGAGCTGTTTTTT. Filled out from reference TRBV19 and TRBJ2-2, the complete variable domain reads DGGITQSPKYLFRKEGQNVTLSCEQNLNHDAMYWYRQDPGQGLRLIYYSQIVNDFQKGDIAEGYSVSREKKESFPLTVTSAQKNPTAFYLCASTPSGRVGELFFGEGSRLTVL.

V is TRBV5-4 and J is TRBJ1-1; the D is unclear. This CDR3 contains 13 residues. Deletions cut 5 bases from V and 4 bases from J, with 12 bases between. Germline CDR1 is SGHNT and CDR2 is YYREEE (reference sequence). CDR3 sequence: CASRSTGFTEAFF. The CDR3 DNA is TGTGCCAGCAGAAGTACGGGGTTCACTGAAGCTTTCTTT. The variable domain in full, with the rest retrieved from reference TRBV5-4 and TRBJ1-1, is ETGVTQSPTHLIKTRGQQVTLRCSSQSGHNTVSWYQQALGQGPQFIFQYYREEENGRGNFPPRFSGLQFPNYSSELNVNALELDDSALYLCASRSTGFTEAFFGQGTRLTVV.

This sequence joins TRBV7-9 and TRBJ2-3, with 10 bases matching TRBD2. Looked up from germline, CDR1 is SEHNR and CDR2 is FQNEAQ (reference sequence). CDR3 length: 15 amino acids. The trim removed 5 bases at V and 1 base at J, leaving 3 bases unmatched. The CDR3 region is CASSRGTSGTDTQYF. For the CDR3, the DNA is TGTGCCAGCAGCCGAGGGACTAGCGGCACAGATACGCAGTATTTT.

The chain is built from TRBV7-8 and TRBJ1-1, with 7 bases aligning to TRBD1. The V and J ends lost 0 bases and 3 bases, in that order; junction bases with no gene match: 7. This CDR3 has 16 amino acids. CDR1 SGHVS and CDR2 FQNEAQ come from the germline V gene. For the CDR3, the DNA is TGTGCCAGCAGCTTAGCAGGAGGGGACAGCTACACTGAAGCTTTCTTT. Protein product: CASSLAGGDSYTEAFF.